This T cell receptor (beta chain) derives from a study of T-cell reconstitution after alpha-beta-depleted transplantation in children. As it was prepared, the TCRbeta library received unique molecular identifiers. One entry per CDR3 protein results from TCRdb running MiXCR on the PCR reads. The table shows fewer than 350,000 distinct CDR3 sequences, with over 9.5% occurring only once. The sample here was PBMCs, taken before TCRalphabeta/CD19-depleted stem cell transplant. This receptor was identified in a boy younger than two with acute myeloid leukemia, due to receive a stem cell transplant.

CDR3 loop: CASRRKTQTVAYNEQFF. The CDR3 DNA reads as TGTGCCAGCAGGAGAAAGACTCAGACTGTGGCGTACAATGAGCAGTTCTTC. The chain is built from TRBV6-1 and TRBJ2-1, with D unresolved. V shed 6 bases and J shed 4 bases, with 22 bases lying between them. The length of the CDR3 is 17 residues. Germline CDR1 is MNHNS and CDR2 is SASEGT.